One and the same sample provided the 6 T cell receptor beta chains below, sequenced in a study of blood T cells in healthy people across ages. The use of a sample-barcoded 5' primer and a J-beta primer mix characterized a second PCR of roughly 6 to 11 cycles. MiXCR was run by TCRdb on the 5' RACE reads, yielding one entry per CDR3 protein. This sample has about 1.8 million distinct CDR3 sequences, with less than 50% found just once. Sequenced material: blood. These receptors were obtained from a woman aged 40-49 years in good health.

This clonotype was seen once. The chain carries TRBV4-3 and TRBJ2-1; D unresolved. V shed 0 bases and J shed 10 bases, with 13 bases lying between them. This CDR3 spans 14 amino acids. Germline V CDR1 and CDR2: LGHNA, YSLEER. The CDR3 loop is CASSQDDSRREQFF. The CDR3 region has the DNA TGCGCCAGCAGCCAAGATGATTCGAGACGAGAGCAGTTCTTC.

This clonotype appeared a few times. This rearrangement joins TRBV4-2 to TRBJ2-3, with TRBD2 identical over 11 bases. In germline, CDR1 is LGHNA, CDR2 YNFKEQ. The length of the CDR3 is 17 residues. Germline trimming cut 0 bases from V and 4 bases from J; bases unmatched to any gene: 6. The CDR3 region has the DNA TGTGCCAGCAGCCAAGAGGTAGCGGGGGGGGCCGCAGATACGCAGTATTTT. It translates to CASSQEVAGGAADTQYF.

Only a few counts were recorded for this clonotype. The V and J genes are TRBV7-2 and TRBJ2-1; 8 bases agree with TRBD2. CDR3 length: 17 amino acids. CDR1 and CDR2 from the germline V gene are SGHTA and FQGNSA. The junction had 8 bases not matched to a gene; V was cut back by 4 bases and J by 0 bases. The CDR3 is CASSSASGLSSYNEQFF. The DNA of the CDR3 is TGTGCCAGCAGCTCCGCTAGCGGGCTGAGCTCCTACAATGAGCAGTTCTTC.

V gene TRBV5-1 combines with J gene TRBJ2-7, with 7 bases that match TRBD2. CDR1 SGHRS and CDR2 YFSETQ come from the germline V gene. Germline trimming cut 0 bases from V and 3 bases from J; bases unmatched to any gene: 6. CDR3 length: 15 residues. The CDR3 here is CASSLAGVAGYEQYF. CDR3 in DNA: TGCGCCAGCAGCTTGGCCGGCGTAGCGGGCTACGAGCAGTACTTC.

Here the CDR3 DNA reads TGTGCCAGCAGTTTGGGGACTGTTCAGTACGAGCAGTACTTC. It encodes CASSLGTVQYEQYF. The chain employs TRBV28 and TRBJ2-7; perhaps TRBD2 as D (6 bases). The CDR3 is 14 residues long. Germline CDR1 and CDR2: MDHEN and SYDVKM. Between the trimmed V and J ends, which lost 3 bases and 4 bases, there was a span of 13 bases.

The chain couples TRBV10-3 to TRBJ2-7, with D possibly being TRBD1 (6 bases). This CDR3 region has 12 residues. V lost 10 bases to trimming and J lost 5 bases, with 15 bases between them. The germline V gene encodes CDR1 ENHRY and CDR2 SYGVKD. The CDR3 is CASGQTTDEQYF. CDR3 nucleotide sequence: TGTGCCAGCGGACAGACCACCGACGAGCAGTACTTC.